The sequence of this TCR beta chain was determined in a study of T-cell memory formation after mild COVID-19. CDR1 is MGHRA and CDR2 is YSYEKL in the germline V gene. This CDR3 is built from 14 residues. The V gene end was trimmed by 1 base and the J gene end by 9 bases; junction bases not matched to a gene: 5. TCRdb ran MiXCR on the 5' RACE reads and lists one entry per CDR3 protein. The sample consists of roughly 450,000 distinct CDR3 sequences, roughly 20% of them appearing once. The sequencing input was PBMCs or a T cell subset sorted from them (not recorded which). The rearrangement joins TRBV4-1 to TRBJ2-1, with TRBD1 matching over 8 bases. The sequence derives from an adult woman who had mild COVID-19 (a few samples of this study predate the infection). Cell type and time point are not known. The DNA for the CDR3 is TGCGCCAGCAGCCAAGTGACAGGGGTTGTTGAGCAGTTCTTC. Protein product: CASSQVTGVVEQFF.